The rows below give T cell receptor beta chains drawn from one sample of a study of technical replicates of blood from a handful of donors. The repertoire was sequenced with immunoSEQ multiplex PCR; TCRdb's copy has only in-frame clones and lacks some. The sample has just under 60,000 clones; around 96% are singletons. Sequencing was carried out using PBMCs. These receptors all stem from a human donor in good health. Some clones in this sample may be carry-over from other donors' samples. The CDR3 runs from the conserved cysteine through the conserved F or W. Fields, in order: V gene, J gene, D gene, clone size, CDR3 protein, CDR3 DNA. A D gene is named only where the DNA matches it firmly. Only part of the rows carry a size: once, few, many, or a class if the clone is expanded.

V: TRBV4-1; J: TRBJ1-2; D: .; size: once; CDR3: CASSPQGRESNYGYTF; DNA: TGCGCCAGCAGCCCGCAGGGACGGGAGAGCAACTATGGCTACACCTTC
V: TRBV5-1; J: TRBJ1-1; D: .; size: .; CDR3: CASSLEFSGGNTEAFF; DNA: TGCGCCAGCAGCTTGGAGTTTTCCGGGGGGAACACTGAAGCTTTCTTT
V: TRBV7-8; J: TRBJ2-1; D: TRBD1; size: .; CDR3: CASSSGTGDFYEQFF; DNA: TGTGCCAGCAGCTCGGGGACAGGGGACTTTTATGAGCAGTTCTTC
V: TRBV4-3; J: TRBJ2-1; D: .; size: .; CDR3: CASSQATSYNEQFF; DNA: TGCGCCAGCAGCCAAGCTACGAGCTACAATGAGCAGTTCTTC
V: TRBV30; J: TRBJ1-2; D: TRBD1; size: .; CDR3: CAWSPRTGGGYTF; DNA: TGTGCCTGGAGTCCTCGGACAGGCGGTGGCTACACCTTC
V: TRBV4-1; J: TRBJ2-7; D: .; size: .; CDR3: CASSRQGYDEQYF; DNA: TGCGCCAGCAGCCGTCAGGGTTATGACGAGCAGTACTTC
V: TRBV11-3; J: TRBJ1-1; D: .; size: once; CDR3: CASSKTVNTEAFF; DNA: TGTGCCAGCAGCAAGACAGTGAACACTGAAGCTTTCTTT
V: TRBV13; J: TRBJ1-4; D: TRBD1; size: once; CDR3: CASSPGQGENEKLFF; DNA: TGTGCCAGCAGCCCTGGACAGGGGGAAAATGAAAAACTGTTTTTT
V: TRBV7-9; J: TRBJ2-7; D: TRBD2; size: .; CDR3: CASSSSGGPVPPYEQYF; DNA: TGTGCCAGCAGCTCTAGCGGGGGTCCCGTCCCACCCTACGAGCAGTACTTC
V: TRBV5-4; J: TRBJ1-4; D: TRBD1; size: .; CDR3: CASSSRTGLEFEKLFF; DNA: TGTGCCAGCAGCTCACGGACAGGGTTGGAGTTCGAAAAACTGTTTTTT
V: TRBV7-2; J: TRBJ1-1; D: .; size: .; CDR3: CASVSGEGGFTEAFF; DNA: TGTGCCAGCGTCTCGGGGGAGGGGGGATTCACTGAAGCTTTCTTT
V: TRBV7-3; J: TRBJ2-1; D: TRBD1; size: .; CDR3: CASSSDRGPYNEQFF; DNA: TGTGCCAGCAGCTCCGACAGGGGGCCATACAATGAGCAGTTCTTC
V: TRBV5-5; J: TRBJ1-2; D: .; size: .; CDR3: CASSLVEAYGYTF; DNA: TGTGCCAGCAGCTTGGTGGAGGCCTATGGCTACACCTTC
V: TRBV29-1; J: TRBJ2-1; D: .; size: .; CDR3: CSVWGGQAQYNEQFF; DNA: TGCAGCGTCTGGGGAGGTCAGGCCCAATACAATGAGCAGTTCTTC
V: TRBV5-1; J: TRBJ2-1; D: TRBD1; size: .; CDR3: CASSLVGQGYNEQFF; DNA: TGCGCCAGCAGCTTGGTGGGACAGGGATACAATGAGCAGTTCTTC
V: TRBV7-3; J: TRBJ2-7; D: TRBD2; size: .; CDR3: CASSLNLAGEQYF; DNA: TGTGCCAGCAGCTTAAACCTAGCGGGGGAGCAGTACTTC